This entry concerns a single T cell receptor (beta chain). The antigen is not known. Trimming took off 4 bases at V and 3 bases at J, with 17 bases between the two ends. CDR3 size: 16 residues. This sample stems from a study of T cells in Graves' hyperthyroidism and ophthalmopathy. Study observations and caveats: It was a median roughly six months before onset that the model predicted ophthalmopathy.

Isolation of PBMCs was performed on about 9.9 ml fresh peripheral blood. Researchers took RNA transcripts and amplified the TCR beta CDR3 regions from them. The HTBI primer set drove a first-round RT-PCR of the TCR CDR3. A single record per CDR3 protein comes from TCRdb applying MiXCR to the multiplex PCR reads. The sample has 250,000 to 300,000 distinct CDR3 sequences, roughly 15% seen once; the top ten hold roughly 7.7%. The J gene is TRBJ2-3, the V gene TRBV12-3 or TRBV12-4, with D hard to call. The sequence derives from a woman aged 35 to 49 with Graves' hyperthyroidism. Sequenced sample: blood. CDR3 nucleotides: TGTGCCAGCAGTTCCCCCGGACCAGCCGTAACAGATACGCAGTATTTT. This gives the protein CASSSPGPAVTDTQYF.